Reported below is one T cell receptor (beta chain). Its antigen is unknown. CDR3 length: 13 residues. Trimming cost V 5 bases and J 6 bases, with 11 bases left between them. Germline CDR1 reads SGHKS; CDR2 reads YYEKEE (reference sequence). These data are taken from a study of T cells after yellow fever vaccination. Whole-study results and caveats: Some clonotypes, a small share, were shared between CD4 and CD8 compartments. Abundant clonotypes from the bulk population could contaminate FACS-sorted repertoires.

Template switching by 5'RACE produced TCR cDNA, adding a universal primer site and UMIs. TCRdb fed the 5' RACE reads into MiXCR, producing one record per CDR3 protein. The top ten hold about 3.5% of the sample, which has 280,000 or so distinct CDR3 sequences, less than 9.5% seen once. The gene calls are TRBV5-5 and TRBJ2-2; maybe TRBD2 (7 bases). The starting material was CD4+ T cells sorted from PBMCs, obtained 5 days after the yellow fever booster vaccination. This sequence was found in a man in his late teens or twenties who received the YFV17D yellow fever vaccine. The CDR3 sequence is CASSRGGAGELFF. In DNA, the CDR3 is TGTGCCAGCAGTAGGGGGGGAGCCGGGGAGCTGTTTTTT.